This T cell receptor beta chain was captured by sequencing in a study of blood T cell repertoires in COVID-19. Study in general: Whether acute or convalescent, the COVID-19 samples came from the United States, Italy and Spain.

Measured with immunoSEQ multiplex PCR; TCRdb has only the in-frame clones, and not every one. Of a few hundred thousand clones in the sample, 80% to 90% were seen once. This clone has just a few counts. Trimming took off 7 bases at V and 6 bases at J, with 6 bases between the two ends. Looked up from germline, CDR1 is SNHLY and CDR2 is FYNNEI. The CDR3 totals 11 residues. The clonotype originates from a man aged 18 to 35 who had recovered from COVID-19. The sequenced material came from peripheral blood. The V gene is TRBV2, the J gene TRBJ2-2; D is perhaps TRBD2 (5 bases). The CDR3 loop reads CASMRAGELFF. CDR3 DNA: TGTGCCAGCATGAGGGCCGGGGAGCTGTTTTTT. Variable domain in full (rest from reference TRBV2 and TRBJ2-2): EPEVTQTPSHQVTQMGQEVILRCVPISNHLYFYWYRQILGQKVEFLVSFYNNEISEKSEIFDDQFSVERPDGSNFTLKIRSTKLEDSAMYFCASMRAGELFFGEGSRLTVL.